A selection of T cell receptor beta chains follows, all from one sample in a study of T cell responses to AZD1222 COVID-19 vaccine. Only in-frame clones appear in the TCRdb table, and some are missing; sequencing was by immunoSEQ multiplex PCR. The sample carries 110,000 to 150,000 clones, just over 90% recorded once. This specimen consisted of peripheral blood, obtained 28 days after the second AZD1222 dose. These receptor sequences come from an adult who received the AZD1222 COVID-19 vaccine. Both conserved end residues are part of each CDR3. D genes are given only for firm matches. Part of the rows lack a size; the others show once, few, many or a class for expanded clones.

D gene | J gene | clone size | V gene | CDR3 protein | CDR3 DNA
TRBD1 | TRBJ2-1 | NA | TRBV27 | CASSGQGYNEQFF | TGTGCCAGTTCGGGACAGGGGTACAATGAGCAGTTCTTC
NA | TRBJ1-2 | NA | TRBV10-3 | CAISITTTDGYTF | TGTGCCATCAGTATTACTACGACCGACGGTTACACCTTC
TRBD1 | TRBJ1-6 | NA | TRBV6-5 | CASSKGQGTSPLHF | TGTGCCAGCAGTAAGGGACAGGGTACTTCACCCCTCCACTTT
TRBD1 | TRBJ1-6 | NA | TRBV9 | CASSGGQGASPLHF | TGTGCCAGCAGCGGGGGACAGGGTGCCTCACCCCTCCACTTT
NA | TRBJ1-2 | NA | TRBV7-2 | CASSLVAPTNYGYTF | TGTGCCAGCAGCTTAGTGGCACCTACTAACTATGGCTACACCTTC
TRBD1 | TRBJ1-5 | NA | TRBV6-6 | CASSYSTGTNQPQHF | TGTGCCAGCAGTTACTCGACAGGGACCAATCAGCCCCAGCATTTT
TRBD1 | TRBJ1-5 | NA | TRBV7-9 | CASSLGQGASQPQHF | TGTGCCAGCAGCTTAGGGCAGGGGGCGAGTCAGCCCCAGCATTTT
NA | TRBJ1-2 | NA | TRBV9 | CASSANREGDYGYTF | TGTGCCAGCAGCGCGAATCGGGAGGGTGACTATGGCTACACCTTC
NA | TRBJ1-1 | NA | TRBV7-9 | CASSSTANEAFF | TGTGCCAGCAGCTCGACAGCTAATGAAGCTTTCTTT
TRBD2 | TRBJ2-5 | NA | TRBV9 | CASSVVSGGFETQYF | TGTGCCAGCAGCGTAGTAAGCGGGGGGTTCGAGACCCAGTACTTC
TRBD1 | TRBJ1-1 | NA | TRBV6-6 | CASSPPPRGHWNTEAFF | TGTGCCAGCAGTCCCCCCCCCAGGGGGCATTGGAACACTGAAGCTTTCTTT
TRBD1 | TRBJ2-7 | few | TRBV4-1 | CASSQAGAGGLYEQYF | TGCGCCAGCAGCCAAGCCGGGGCAGGGGGCCTCTACGAGCAGTACTTC
TRBD2 | TRBJ2-2 | NA | TRBV7-3 | CASSKPGLAGSDGELFF | TGTGCCAGCAGCAAACCGGGACTAGCGGGATCGGACGGGGAGCTGTTTTTT
TRBD1 | TRBJ1-4 | NA | TRBV5-1 | CASSLMKGGQNEKLFF | TGCGCCAGCAGCTTAATGAAAGGGGGCCAGAATGAAAAACTGTTTTTT